Reported below is one T cell receptor (beta chain). It lacks a known antigen. No qualities accompany the bases; no much larger clone lies one base away. Hyperthyroidism patients were newly diagnosed, were aged 18 to 65 years, and had a disease duration under 2 months. Anyone with other autoimmune diseases, uncontrolled infections, pregnancy or lactation was excluded from the study. Clinical symptoms, serum thyroxine, TRAb, thyroid ultrasound and orbital computed tomography formed the basis of the diagnosis. Total RNA was extracted using Trizol reagent, and RNA quality was checked on an Agilent 2100 Bioanalyzer. For repertoire sequencing, the TCR beta CDR3 regions were amplified from RNA transcripts. HTBI primers and the Qiagen OneStep RT-PCR kit were used in a first-round RT-PCR, which was followed by a second-round multiplex PCR, size selection and purification. Libraries were sequenced paired-end with 100 bp reads on an Illumina HiSeq2000. Processing in the source paper ran as follows. SOAPnuke was used for read processing, and reads with adapters, uncalled bases, a mean Phred below 15, or no exact constant-primer or identifier match were discarded. COPE v1.2.5 was used to merge high-quality paired reads. Each unique nucleotide sequence was treated as a clonotype, and MiTCR v1.1 was used to align the clonotypes to the IMGT TRB V, D and J references. Only V-J combinations with frequency above 0.0001 were analysed, covering around 99% of repertoires. A TCR clonal expansion and chaos score per V-J combination was defined as the ratio of F50 clonal expansion to chaos observed in the TCRdist matrix. Welch's t-statistics and random forest were used to reduce the features to about a dozen V-J combinations, which were then used as input to a naive Bayes classifier. Thyroid-blood repertoire similarity was quantified with the Morisita-Horn index. TCRdb reran the public reads through fastp at Q25 and MiXCR, keeping productive beta chains. Rows are combined by CDR3 protein, so each entry shows the most common genes and DNA. These V and J calls rely on TCRdb rather than the paper's analysis. Here the sample has approximately 1.2 million distinct CDR3 sequences; about 35% occur a single time. The ten most abundant clones make up over 8.5% of the sample.

These data come from a study of Graves' ophthalmopathy and Graves' hyperthyroidism listed by TCRdb under 2018. Regarding the research as a whole: A patient counted as having stable hyperthyroidism if there was no progression to ophthalmopathy within 18 months of follow-up. In total, 120 to 150 blood samples were TCR-sequenced: roughly 45 ophthalmopathy, over 70 hyperthyroidism and some 17 hyperthyroidism-to-ophthalmopathy patients. An independent validation cohort comprised about 20 hyperthyroidism patients and about 16 patients who later progressed from hyperthyroidism to ophthalmopathy. In about six hyperthyroidism patients, the T-cell repertoire of thyroid tissue was compared with the T-cell repertoire of blood. The study used signatures of the TCR beta repertoire to tell Graves' ophthalmopathy apart from Graves' hyperthyroidism and to predict which patients would progress to ophthalmopathy. Following sample collection, hyperthyroidism patients were given methimazole at a starting dose of 30 mg daily, and ophthalmopathy patients were given high-dose intravenous methylprednisolone. To explore V-J signatures distinguishing ophthalmopathy from hyperthyroidism, a discovery set of roughly 100 patients (roughly 45 ophthalmopathy, 55 to 60 stable hyperthyroidism) was enrolled. Findings and caveats that apply to the study as a whole: In validation, the model predicted ophthalmopathy progression with roughly 68% sensitivity and approximately 78% specificity; some 13 predicted patients were CT-confirmed with GO in a median of around 6.5 months. Among expanded thyroid clonotypes with frequency above 0.001, most also showed up in blood, which suggests that blood repertoires may reflect the thyroid immune response. The 13-signature model separated ophthalmopathy from stable hyperthyroidism with approximately 90% sensitivity and about 81% specificity in cross-validation, and 80%/75% in the test set. No statistical method was used to predetermine the sample size, and group allocation was not hidden from the investigators.

The CDR3, cysteine through phenylalanine, is 14 amino acids long. The retained sequence is limited to the CDR3, 42 bases, with the frame set at the first base. Sequences SSHAT (CDR1) and FNYEAQ (CDR2) are obtained from the germline V gene (reference sequence). V is trimmed back by 1 base and J by 7 bases, and the junction contains 4 bases that no gene match accounts for. Sample: peripheral blood or thyroid tissue (not recorded which). The source of this sequence is an adult man with Graves' hyperthyroidism. Here the chain combines TRBV7-7 and TRBJ2-1; 7 central nucleotides agree with TRBD1. The CDR3 region: CASSLDSTGNEQFF. In nucleotide form, the sequence is TGTGCCAGCAGCTTAGATTCGACAGGGAATGAGCAGTTCTTC.